Shown below are 13 T cell receptor beta chains from a single sample sequenced in a study of blood T cells in healthy people across ages. For the second PCR, which ran for about 6 to 11 cycles, a sample-barcoded 5' primer and a J-beta primer mix were used. MiXCR, applied by TCRdb to the 5' RACE reads, yields one record per CDR3 protein. The sample lists some 700,000 distinct CDR3 sequences; about 40% were seen once. The specimen sequenced was blood. All receptors come from a woman aged 55-69 years in good health.

This chain uses TRBV5-1 with TRBJ2-1; 9 bases are shared with TRBD2. TRBJ2-7 matches the DNA end more closely, so the J call is doubtful. The CDR3 contains 14 residues. The germline V gene encodes CDR1 SGHRS and CDR2 YFSETQ. CDR3 in DNA: TGCGCCAGCAGCTTGGTAGCGGGGGAGAGGGAGCAGTACTTC. Amino acid sequence: CASSLVAGEREQYF.

The chain carries TRBV28 and TRBJ1-2, with D perhaps matching TRBD1 (5 bases). The CDR3 spans 12 residues. Germline loops: CDR1 MDHEN, CDR2 SYDVKM. Trimming pared 8 bases from V and 5 bases from J, leaving 12 bases between. CDR3 nucleotides: TGTGCCAGCCGCGGGGCGGGGTATGGCTACACCTTC. It yields the protein CASRGAGYGYTF.

The V and J genes are TRBV13 and TRBJ2-1; TRBD2 matches 7 bases. The germline V gene encodes CDR1 PRHDT and CDR2 FYEKMQ (reference sequence). CDR3 size: 17 residues. Losses at the gene ends were 1 base for V and 4 bases for J; bases not matched to a gene: 10. The CDR3 sequence is CASSLAGGPLSYNEQFF. CDR3 nucleotide sequence: TGTGCCAGCAGCTTAGCGGGAGGCCCGCTTAGTTACAATGAGCAGTTCTTC. The full variable domain, its missing parts supplied by reference TRBV13 and TRBJ2-1, is AAGVIQSPRHLIKEKRETATLKCYPIPRHDTVYWYQQGPGQDPQFLISFYEKMQSDKGSIPDRFSAQQFSDYHSELNMSSLELGDSALYFCASSLAGGPLSYNEQFFGPGTRLTVL.

About this clonotype: This may arise from a read error, as a much more abundant clone is one base away. The chain employs TRBV12-3 or TRBV12-4 and TRBJ2-7, with TRBD1 identical over 9 bases. The CDR3 runs 14 residues. V dropped 5 bases and J dropped 6; count of bases not matched to a gene: 8. In DNA, the CDR3 is TGTGCCAGCAGTCAACAGGGGGCTCACTGCGAGCAGTACTTC. Amino acids: CASSQQGAHCEQYF.

This sequence joins TRBV7-8 and TRBJ1-2, with D tentatively TRBD1 (6 bases). The CDR3 spans 17 residues. CDR1 and CDR2 (germline): SGHVS, FQNEAQ. The V end was cut by 2 bases, the J end by 0 bases, with 16 bases between. The CDR3 is CASSLLVAGQTNYGYTF. CDR3 nucleotide sequence: TGTGCCAGCAGCTTATTGGTGGCGGGACAAACTAACTATGGCTACACCTTC.

This clonotype was detected only a few times. This chain connects TRBV4-2 to TRBJ2-1, with TRBD2 matching 10 bases. CDR3 length: 17 residues. Germline trimming cut 3 bases from V and 7 bases from J; bases unmatched to any gene: 12. Germline CDR1 reads LGHNA; CDR2 reads YNFKEQ. DNA of the CDR3: TGTGCCAGCAGCCACGCCCTTCTAGCGGGAGTTGAAAATGAGCAGTTCTTC. This codes for CASSHALLAGVENEQFF.

This chain connects TRBV29-1 to TRBJ1-2; D possibly corresponds to TRBD1 (5 bases). Germline V CDR1 and CDR2: SQVTM, ANQGSEA. This CDR3 has 12 residues. V was cut by 4 bases and J by 7 bases, with 13 bases left in between. CDR3 sequence reads: CSVGGSAVGYTF. In DNA form, the CDR3 reads TGCAGCGTTGGGGGCTCGGCAGTTGGCTACACCTTC. Full variable domain (missing parts from reference TRBV29-1 and TRBJ1-2): SAVISQKPSRDICQRGTSLTIQCQVDSQVTMMFWYRQQPGQSLTLIATANQGSEATYESGFVIDKFPISRPNLTFSTLTVSNMSPEDSSIYLCSVGGSAVGYTFGSGTRLTVV.

A remark on this clonotype: An end of the junction differs from the germline gene, which may be a read error. For the CDR3, the DNA is TGTGTCAGCTCACCACCGTCACAATACGAGCAGTACTTC. Translating gives CVSSPPSQYEQYF. The chain couples TRBV18 to TRBJ2-4; D is unclear. The J call may not be correct, given that the DNA end is closer to TRBJ2-7. Germline V lookup: CDR1 KGHSH, CDR2 LQKENI. This CDR3 is 13 amino acids long.

The rearrangement joins TRBV28 to TRBJ2-5; 8 bases fit TRBD2. The CDR3 is 16 amino acids. Germline trimming cut 6 bases from V and 2 bases from J; bases unmatched to any gene: 11. Per the germline V gene, CDR1 is MDHEN and CDR2 is SYDVKM. The CDR3 DNA is TGTGCCAGCAGCTCCTGGGGTGCGGGAGGTCAAGAGACCCAGTACTTC. Translated: CASSSWGAGGQETQYF.

The V call is TRBV7-2, the J call TRBJ2-1; D not resolved. CDR3 length: 16 amino acids. Trimming stripped 2 bases from V and 4 bases from J, with 15 bases between. CDR1 is SGHTA, CDR2 FQGNSA, per germline. The CDR3 loop is CASSLWWVGLYNEQFF. CDR3 in DNA: TGTGCCAGCAGCTTATGGTGGGTCGGGCTTTACAATGAGCAGTTCTTC. The complete variable domain, with remaining parts taken from reference TRBV7-2 and TRBJ2-1, reads GAGVSQSPSNKVTEKGKDVELRCDPISGHTALYWYRQSLGQGLEFLIYFQGNSAPDKSGLPSDRFSAERTGGSVSTLTIQRTQQEDSAVYLCASSLWWVGLYNEQFFGPGTRLTVL.

The genes are TRBV20-1 and TRBJ2-1, with 9 bases fitting TRBD2. The germline CDR1 and CDR2 sequences are DFQATT and SNEGSKA (reference sequence). V lost 6 bases and J lost 5; bases outside the gene matches: 11. The CDR3 totals 15 residues. In nucleotides, the CDR3 is TGCAGTGCCTTCACCGGGACTAGCAGCAACAATGAGCAGTTCTTC. Its protein is CSAFTGTSSNNEQFF.

There are a few counts of this clonotype. The rearrangement links TRBV29-1 to TRBJ2-3; D gene uncertain. The V end was cut by 2 bases, the J end by 2 bases, with 11 bases between. Germline V gene lookup returns CDR1 SQVTM and CDR2 ANQGSEA. CDR3 length: 14 residues. The CDR3 protein is CSVEPLGATDTQYF. The CDR3 nucleotides are TGCAGCGTTGAACCCTTGGGTGCCACAGATACGCAGTATTTT.

This clonotype has only a few counts. The chain recombines TRBV7-9 with TRBJ1-6; a possible D gene is TRBD1 (5 bases). This CDR3 region has 16 residues. Per germline, CDR1 SEHNR and CDR2 FQNEAQ (reference sequence). V gave up 5 bases and J gave up 5 bases, with 16 bases separating them. The DNA of the CDR3 is TGTGCCAGCAGCCAAGGGGCAGGGATCAATAATTCACCCCTCCACTTT. Amino acid sequence: CASSQGAGINNSPLHF. Based on the CDR3 plus reference TRBV7-9 and TRBJ1-6, the full variable domain is DTGVSQNPRHKITKRGQNVTFRCDPISEHNRLYWYRQTLGQGPEFLTYFQNEAQLEKSRLLSDRFSAERPKGSFSTLEIQRTEQGDSAMYLCASSQGAGINNSPLHFGNGTRLTVT.